The next 17 T cell receptor beta chains were all read from a single sample in a study of blood T cell repertoires in COVID-19. Clones were sequenced by immunoSEQ multiplex PCR, and TCRdb holds only the in-frame ones, with some missing. The profile shows more than 300,000 clones, roughly 89% of them singletons. The sequenced sample was peripheral blood. The source of these receptors is a woman in her thirties with COVID-19, enrolled during active disease.

The genes are TRBV18 and TRBJ2-5, with 10 bases fitting TRBD1. The CDR3 contains 15 residues. V lost 4 bases, J lost 1 base, and 3 bases stayed unmatched. Per germline, CDR1 KGHSH and CDR2 LQKENI. The CDR3 nucleotides are TGTGCCAGCTCACGTGGGGACAGGGGCCAAGAGACCCAGTACTTC. It is translated as CASSRGDRGQETQYF.

The V gene is TRBV11-3, the J gene TRBJ2-3, with 10 bases identical to TRBD2. V lost 2 bases to trimming and J lost 2 bases; unmatched junction nucleotides: 1. This CDR3 is 15 amino acids long. Germline CDR1 SGHNT, CDR2 YENEEA. The CDR3 region is CASSLTSGDTDTQYF. The CDR3 region has the DNA TGTGCCAGCAGCTTAACTAGCGGGGACACAGATACGCAGTATTTT.

The chain recombines TRBV9 with TRBJ1-4; 7 bases map to TRBD1. V lost 4 bases to trimming and J lost 5 bases; unmatched junction nucleotides: 8. The germline CDR1 and CDR2 sequences are SGDLS and YYNGEE. This CDR3 has 15 residues. The DNA of the CDR3 is TGTGCCAGCAGCCCCTCACAGGGGTTCAATGAAAAACTGTTTTTT. As protein: CASSPSQGFNEKLFF.

The gene calls are TRBV2 and TRBJ1-1, with unresolved D. The CDR3 is 14 amino acids. Germline lookup yields CDR1 SNHLY and CDR2 FYNNEI. With 7 bases removed from V and 1 base from J, the gap between germline ends came to 13 bases. CDR3 region: CASTSDGENTEAFF. The CDR3 coding sequence is TGTGCCAGCACCAGCGACGGTGAGAACACTGAAGCTTTCTTT.

This sequence joins TRBV3-1 (or the pseudogene TRBV3-2) and TRBJ1-4, with TRBD1 as a possible D gene (5 bases). The germline V and J ends were trimmed by 4 bases and 4 bases, with 10 bases remaining between them. Germline values: CDR1 LGHDT, CDR2 YNNKEL (reference sequence). The CDR3 is made up of 14 amino acids. The CDR3 region has the DNA TGTGCCAGCAGCCCCCGGGGGTATAATGAAAAACTGTTTTTT. Protein: CASSPRGYNEKLFF.

The chain combines TRBV27 with TRBJ2-5; 9 nucleotides match TRBD1. The CDR3 is 14 amino acids. The J segment lost 5 bases and the V segment lost 2 bases, leaving 3 bases of the junction unmatched. Germline CDR1 reads MNHEY; CDR2 reads SMNVEV (reference sequence). CDR3 sequence (DNA): TGTGCCAGCAGTTTAGGGACAGGGAGGGAGACCCAGTACTTC. This translates into CASSLGTGRETQYF.

This chain joins TRBV28 and TRBJ2-1; D not resolved. The V end was cut by 1 base, the J end by 0 bases, with 13 bases between. The CDR3 contains 17 residues. Germline CDR1 MDHEN, CDR2 SYDVKM. The CDR3: CASSLLVALSSYNEQFF. The DNA of the CDR3 is TGTGCCAGCAGTTTATTAGTCGCGCTTAGCTCCTACAATGAGCAGTTCTTC.

This chain connects TRBV11-3 to TRBJ1-2; D remains ambiguous. Trimming left V 5 bases short and J 2 bases short, with 9 bases between. Looked up from germline, CDR1 is SGHNT and CDR2 is YENEEA. The CDR3 extends over 13 amino acids. The DNA for the CDR3 is TGTGCCAGCAGCCCAGGCGGGAACTATGGCTACACCTTC. It codes for CASSPGGNYGYTF.

The chain uses TRBV18 and TRBJ1-1, with 8 bases lining up with TRBD1. This CDR3 is 13 amino acids long. Germline V gene data show CDR1 as KGHSH and CDR2 as LQKENI. With V trimmed by 3 bases and J by 6 bases, 3 bases remained unmatched. The CDR3 DNA is TGTGCCAGCTCACCCAACAGGGGGTCTGAAGCTTTCTTT. Translating gives CASSPNRGSEAFF.

V gene TRBV7-8 combines with J gene TRBJ2-4; TRBD1 might be the D (6 bases). Germline V gives CDR1 SGHVS, CDR2 FQNEAQ. Trimming pared 6 bases from V and 2 bases from J, leaving 23 bases between. CDR3 length: 18 amino acids. The CDR3 is CASSKGQGREVPKNIQYF. In nucleotides, the CDR3 is TGTGCCAGCAGTAAAGGGCAGGGGCGAGAGGTACCCAAAAACATTCAGTACTTC.

In DNA form, the CDR3 reads TGTGCCAGCAGTTCCCTGCGGGGGGCTGGGGAGCTGTTTTTT. Translated, it gives CASSSLRGAGELFF. The rearrangement joins TRBV27 to TRBJ2-2, with TRBD2 matching over 8 bases. CDR1 and CDR2 (germline): MNHEY, SMNVEV (reference sequence). Trimming at V came to 4 bases and at J to 8 bases, leaving 6 bases not matched to a gene. This CDR3 has 14 amino acids.

This clone has just one count. The gene calls are TRBV7-9 and TRBJ1-4; 7 positions match TRBD1. Germline V gene data show CDR1 as SEHNR and CDR2 as FQNEAQ (reference sequence). The V gene end was trimmed by 6 bases and the J gene end by 5 bases; junction bases not matched to a gene: 9. The CDR3 spans 15 residues. The CDR3 region is CASRLAGQRNEKLFF. In DNA form, the CDR3 reads TGTGCCAGCAGGCTTGCGGGACAGAGAAATGAAAAACTGTTTTTT.

The rearrangement uses TRBV7-2 and TRBJ1-5; 7 bases agree with TRBD1. The V and J ends lost 2 bases and 7 bases, in that order; junction bases with no gene match: 8. CDR3 length: 15 residues. In germline, CDR1 is SGHTA, CDR2 FQGNSA. CDR3 amino acids: CASSLWGGDSQPQHF. The DNA for the CDR3 is TGTGCCAGCAGCTTATGGGGTGGGGACAGCCAGCCCCAGCATTTT. The variable domain in full, with the rest retrieved from reference TRBV7-2 and TRBJ1-5, is GAGVSQSPSNKVTEKGKDVELRCDPISGHTALYWYRQSLGQGLEFLIYFQGNSAPDKSGLPSDRFSAERTGGSVSTLTIQRTQQEDSAVYLCASSLWGGDSQPQHFGDGTRLSIL.

On this clone: This sample also contains other DNA sequences that code for the same CDR3. The J gene is TRBJ2-5, the V gene TRBV18; TRBD2 aligns across 7 bases. Germline CDR1 and CDR2: KGHSH and LQKENI. The ends lost 3 bases at V and 2 bases at J; junction bases unmatched: 6. The CDR3 totals 15 residues. The CDR3 sequence is CASSPPGGLQETQYF. The CDR3 region has the DNA TGTGCCAGCTCACCTCCCGGGGGGTTACAAGAGACCCAGTACTTC.

V is TRBV6-4 and J is TRBJ2-3; D call uncertain. Germline CDR1 and CDR2: MRHNA and SNTAGT. CDR3 length equals 16 residues. The V and J ends lost 3 bases and 2 bases respectively, with 15 bases between them. The CDR3 sequence is CASSEGASPVTDTQYF. CDR3 bases: TGTGCCAGCAGTGAAGGAGCGTCGCCAGTCACAGATACGCAGTATTTT.

J is TRBJ1-2 and V is TRBV20-1; D may be TRBD1 (5 bases). Germline lookup yields CDR1 DFQATT and CDR2 SNEGSKA (reference sequence). Trimming left V 2 bases short and J 7 bases short, with 8 bases between. This CDR3 is built from 11 residues. CDR3 bases: TGCAGTGCTAGACAGGGAGGTGGCTACACCTTC. Translation: CSARQGGGYTF.

The chain carries TRBV19 and TRBJ1-1; 9 positions match TRBD1. CDR1 is LNHDA, CDR2 SQIVND, per germline (reference sequence). Trimming removed 6 bases from V and 4 bases from J; junction bases left unmatched: 9. This CDR3 region has 15 residues. The CDR3, as DNA: TGTGCCAGTAGCCGGGACAGGGCATTGGTCACTGAAGCTTTCTTT. It codes for CASSRDRALVTEAFF. Full variable domain (rest looked up from reference TRBV19 and TRBJ1-1): DGGITQSPKYLFRKEGQNVTLSCEQNLNHDAMYWYRQDPGQGLRLIYYSQIVNDFQKGDIAEGYSVSREKKESFPLTVTSAQKNPTAFYLCASSRDRALVTEAFFGQGTRLTVV.